These 27 T cell receptor beta chains were all obtained from the same sample, sequenced in a study of T-cell reconstitution after alpha-beta-depleted transplantation in children. Preparation of the TCRbeta library used unique molecular identifiers. MiXCR was run by TCRdb on the PCR reads, yielding one entry per CDR3 protein. The sample shows 600,000 to 800,000 distinct CDR3 sequences, about 12% of them seen only once. This specimen consisted of PBMCs, obtained before TCRalphabeta/CD19-depleted stem cell transplant. The receptors were gathered from a girl aged 2-10 years with congenital amegakaryocytic thrombocytopenia, due to receive a stem cell transplant.

This clonotype was seen many times. The DNA for the CDR3 is TGCAGTGCGGGGGACACTAACTCTGGAAACACCATATATTTT. Its translation: CSAGDTNSGNTIYF. V usage is TRBV20-1 and J usage is TRBJ1-3, with TRBD1 as a possible D gene (6 bases). The CDR3 sequence is 14 residues long. Looked up from germline, CDR1 is DFQATT and CDR2 is SNEGSKA (reference sequence). The germline V and J ends were trimmed by 6 bases and 0 bases, with 12 bases remaining between them.

The V call is TRBV12-3 or TRBV12-4, the J call TRBJ1-1; D is unresolved. This CDR3 has 13 amino acids. The V end was cut by 7 bases, the J end by 0 bases, with 9 bases between. The CDR3 sequence: CASMYGLNTEAFF. Written as DNA, the CDR3 is TGTGCCAGCATGTACGGGCTGAACACTGAAGCTTTCTTT.

With regard to this clonotype: A read error may explain this, as a much larger clone is one base away. The chain carries TRBV6-5 and TRBJ2-7, with D perhaps matching TRBD2 (5 bases). The germline gives CDR1 MNHEY, CDR2 SVGAGI. The CDR3 is 16 amino acids. Trimming took 6 bases from V and 3 from J, leaving 21 bases between them. This CDR3 reads CASSFSLALSCYEQYF. The CDR3 region has the DNA TGTGCCAGCAGCTTCTCGCTAGCTTTGAGCTGCTACGAGCAGTACTTC.

The table lists this clonotype with a few counts. The V gene is TRBV15, the J gene TRBJ2-7, with no clear D. Germline V lookup: CDR1 LNHNV, CDR2 YYDKDF (reference sequence). The CDR3 runs 15 residues. V was pared by 8 bases and J by 0 bases, with 17 bases between. CDR3 loop: CATATQALSSYEQYF. CDR3 nucleotides: TGTGCCACCGCTACCCAGGCCCTTAGCTCCTACGAGCAGTACTTC.

In this sample, this clonotype turned up many times. This rearrangement joins TRBV12-3 or TRBV12-4 to TRBJ2-2; D is ambiguous. Trimming left V 3 bases short and J 7 bases short, with 15 bases between. The CDR3 loop spans 15 amino acids. CDR3 region: CASSLVLSQVGELFF. DNA for the CDR3: TGTGCCAGCAGTTTGGTACTCTCTCAGGTCGGGGAGCTGTTTTTT.

V is TRBV11-3 and J is TRBJ2-2; D possibly matches TRBD1 or TRBD2 (6 bases each). Germline lookup yields CDR1 SGHNT and CDR2 YENEEA. Trimming stripped 2 bases from V and 5 bases from J, with 12 bases between. CDR3 length: 15 residues. The CDR3 DNA follows: TGTGCCAGCAGCTTACTCGGGGGCGCGACCGGGGAGCTGTTTTTT. Amino acids: CASSLLGGATGELFF.

There are many counts of this clonotype. J is TRBJ2-3 and V is TRBV2; maybe TRBD2 (5 bases). This CDR3 has 15 amino acids. The V end was cut by 5 bases, the J end by 9 bases, with 21 bases between. Germline assignment: CDR1 SNHLY and CDR2 FYNNEI. Here the CDR3 reads CASSYRRPGGETQYF. The CDR3 DNA reads as TGTGCCAGCAGTTATCGGCGCCCCGGAGGAGAAACGCAGTATTTT.

This clonotype occurred a few times. The chain couples TRBV7-9 to TRBJ1-2; TRBD1 might be the D (5 bases). The germline gives CDR1 SEHNR, CDR2 FQNEAQ (reference sequence). Trimming cost V 6 bases and J 5 bases, with 19 bases left between them. CDR3 size: 15 residues. The CDR3 spells CASSPSTATYYGYTF. DNA for the CDR3: TGTGCCAGCAGTCCATCGACAGCAACCTATTATGGCTACACCTTC.

This sequence joins TRBV4-1 and TRBJ2-7; D is undetermined. This CDR3 has 15 residues. Germline values: CDR1 MGHRA, CDR2 YSYEKL. Trimming stripped 6 bases from V and 0 bases from J, with 15 bases between. The CDR3: CASSRGGASSYEQYF. The DNA for the CDR3 is TGCGCCAGCAGTAGAGGCGGAGCGAGCTCCTACGAGCAGTACTTC.

CDR3 DNA: TGTGCCAGCAGTTTTGGACCGGTTGGCGCCTTCGAGCAGTACTTC. Amino acids: CASSFGPVGAFEQYF. The chain employs TRBV12-3 or TRBV12-4 and TRBJ2-7; D remains ambiguous. The CDR3 runs to 15 residues. Trimming cost V 3 bases and J 6 bases, with 18 bases left between them.

There are a few counts of this clonotype. The V gene is TRBV12-3 or TRBV12-4, the J gene TRBJ2-5; D might be TRBD1 (7 bases). This CDR3 is 14 amino acids long. The V end lost 7 bases, the J end lost 5 bases, and 17 bases lay between the germline ends. CDR3 protein: CASTRRARGETQYF. The DNA of the CDR3 is TGTGCCAGCACAAGGAGGGCCAGGGGGGAGACCCAGTACTTC.

The chain couples TRBV29-1 to TRBJ2-2; D possibly matches TRBD1 or TRBD2 (6 bases each). Looked up from germline, CDR1 is SQVTM and CDR2 is ANQGSEA. The CDR3 totals 15 residues. Trimming pared 7 bases from V and 2 bases from J, leaving 17 bases between. The DNA for the CDR3 is TGCAGCGCGGGGGACATGGGTCTTAACACCGGGGAGCTGTTTTTT. Translation gives CSAGDMGLNTGELFF.

This clonotype has a handful of counts. The chain carries TRBV12-3 or TRBV12-4 and TRBJ2-5; the D is unclear. The CDR3 is made up of 15 amino acids. With 8 bases removed from V and 0 bases from J, the gap between germline ends came to 16 bases. CDR3 region: CASSPAVGNQETQYF. The DNA of the CDR3 is TGTGCCAGCTCTCCCGCGGTGGGGAACCAAGAGACCCAGTACTTC.

This clonotype was picked up a small number of times. Germline is not matched at one junction end, which may reflect a read error. This chain uses TRBV7-2 with TRBJ1-3; no definite D call. Germline CDR1 reads SGHTA; CDR2 reads FQGNSA. This CDR3 has 13 amino acids. CDR3 region: CASSLDSHSIYLF. The CDR3 DNA is TGTGCCAGCAGCTTAGATTCTCACTCCATCTACCTTTTT. The full variable domain, completed using reference TRBV7-2 and TRBJ1-3, is GAGVSQSPSNKVTEKGKDVELRCDPISGHTALYWYRQSLGQGLEFLIYFQGNSAPDKSGLPSDRFSAERTGGSVSTLTIQRTQQEDSAVYLCASSLDSHSIYLFGEGSWLTVV.

This clonotype was counted ten times or more. V is TRBV29-1 and J is TRBJ2-3, with 8 bases identical to TRBD1. The J segment lost 4 bases and the V segment lost 7 bases, leaving 7 bases of the junction unmatched. Germline CDR1 and CDR2: SQVTM and ANQGSEA. This CDR3 comprises 13 residues. CDR3 residues: CSAADRGADTQYF. In DNA form, the CDR3 reads TGCAGCGCCGCCGACAGGGGCGCAGATACGCAGTATTTT.

This chain uses TRBV5-1 with TRBJ2-2; possible D gene TRBD1, 6 bases. The CDR3 spans 15 residues. Trimming removed 0 bases from V and 5 bases from J, with 11 bases in between. Germline CDR1 and CDR2: SGHRS and YFSETQ. CDR3 amino acids: CASSLGGQPTGELFF. The CDR3 region has the DNA TGCGCCAGCAGCTTGGGAGGACAGCCGACCGGGGAGCTGTTTTTT.

This clonotype was detected only a few times. The rearrangement links TRBV3-1 to TRBJ2-7; D call uncertain. The V gene's germline CDR1 is LGHDT and CDR2 YNNKEL (reference sequence). V shed 0 bases and J shed 4 bases, with 13 bases lying between them. The CDR3 is 15 residues long. This CDR3 reads CASSQDNSHWYEQYF. As DNA, the CDR3 is TGTGCCAGCAGCCAAGATAATAGCCACTGGTACGAGCAGTACTTC.

V usage is TRBV20-1 and J usage is TRBJ2-5; TRBD1 aligns across 7 bases. The V segment lost 3 bases and the J segment 9 bases; nucleotides outside the gene matches: 13. This CDR3 spans 14 amino acids. The germline V gene has CDR1 DFQATT and CDR2 SNEGSKA (reference sequence). The CDR3 sequence: CSARTTGSLGPQYF. Here the CDR3 DNA reads TGCAGTGCTAGGACGACAGGGAGTTTGGGGCCCCAGTACTTC.

This clonotype was seen a few times. The chain links TRBV7-6 to TRBJ2-7, with 9 bases lining up with TRBD1. Losses at the gene ends were 1 base for V and 4 bases for J; bases not matched to a gene: 5. Germline V gene lookup returns CDR1 SGHVS and CDR2 FNYEAQ. The CDR3 contains 15 residues. The CDR3 DNA sequence: TGTGCCAGCAGCTTAGGGGACAGGGTGGAATACGAGCAGTACTTC. Amino acid sequence: CASSLGDRVEYEQYF.

This clonotype was seen a handful of times. V is TRBV9 and J is TRBJ1-6, with D hard to call. From germline, CDR1 is SGDLS and CDR2 YYNGEE. The V gene lost 0 bases and the J gene lost 7 bases, with 2 bases spanning the gap. The CDR3 is 12 amino acids. This CDR3 reads CASSVANSPLHF. The DNA for the CDR3 is TGTGCCAGCAGCGTAGCGAATTCACCCCTCCACTTT.

This clonotype was counted only a few times. The V gene is TRBV6-5, the J gene TRBJ2-7; 7 positions match TRBD1. The CDR3 contains 16 residues. Looked up from germline, CDR1 is MNHEY and CDR2 is SVGAGI. With 0 bases clipped from V and 1 base from J, the junction kept 6 bases outside the gene matches. DNA of the CDR3: TGTGCCAGCAGTTACTCGACCGGACAGGTTTCCTACGAGCAGTACTTC. Translated: CASSYSTGQVSYEQYF.

This rearrangement joins TRBV29-1 to TRBJ2-2; 7 nucleotides align to TRBD1. V lost 4 bases to trimming and J lost 0 bases; unmatched junction nucleotides: 8. This CDR3 comprises 16 residues. Per the germline V gene, CDR1 is SQVTM and CDR2 is ANQGSEA. The CDR3 region is CSVVGQGVPNTGELFF. Here the CDR3 DNA reads TGCAGCGTTGTGGGGCAGGGGGTTCCGAACACCGGGGAGCTGTTTTTT.

This clonotype was found many times. This chain links TRBV20-1 with TRBJ1-1, with 7 bases that match TRBD1. Trimming removed 4 bases from V and 2 bases from J; junction bases left unmatched: 7. The CDR3 is 14 residues long. Germline values: CDR1 DFQATT, CDR2 SNEGSKA (reference sequence). Here the CDR3 reads CSATRQGTNTEAFF. CDR3 DNA: TGCAGTGCTACCCGACAGGGTACCAACACTGAAGCTTTCTTT.

The DNA for the CDR3 is TGTGCCACCAGCGGGACACAGGGAATCGTCACTGAAGCTTTCTTT. Protein product: CATSGTQGIVTEAFF. The V call is TRBV15, the J call TRBJ1-1, with D perhaps matching TRBD1 (6 bases). V was cut by 5 bases and J by 4 bases, with 17 bases left in between. Germline V gives CDR1 LNHNV, CDR2 YYDKDF (reference sequence). The CDR3 totals 15 residues.

This clonotype came up many times. The V and J genes are TRBV10-3 and TRBJ2-1, with 10 bases aligning to TRBD2. The germline V gene encodes CDR1 ENHRY and CDR2 SYGVKD. V was pared by 10 bases and J by 4 bases, with 7 bases of the junction left unmatched. This CDR3 region has 14 residues. The DNA of the CDR3 is TGTGCCACTGGTTGGACTAGCGGATACAATGAGCAGTTCTTC. Amino acids: CATGWTSGYNEQFF.

This chain uses TRBV5-1 with TRBJ2-1, with TRBD2 matching 8 bases. CDR3 length: 15 residues. V lost 0 bases and J lost 6; bases outside the gene matches: 5. Germline V gene data show CDR1 as SGHRS and CDR2 as YFSETQ. This CDR3 is CASSLVRLAGNEQFF. The DNA of the CDR3 is TGCGCCAGCAGCTTGGTTCGTCTAGCGGGCAATGAGCAGTTCTTC.

Many counts were recorded for this clonotype. The V call is TRBV6-5, the J call TRBJ2-2; no reliable D call. Germline CDR1 and CDR2: MNHEY and SVGAGI. Trimming took off 0 bases at V and 0 bases at J, with 5 bases between the two ends. The length of the CDR3 is 15 residues. DNA for the CDR3: TGTGCCAGCAGTTACTCGGGTACGAACACCGGGGAGCTGTTTTTT. Translation gives CASSYSGTNTGELFF.